Listed below are T cell receptor beta chains from one sample, sequenced in a study of radiotherapy plus CTLA-4 blockade in lung cancer. Assay used: immunoSEQ multiplex PCR; TCRdb lists only in-frame clones, some missing. The repertoire holds roughly 57,000 clones, with around 80% as singletons. The sequences come from peripheral blood, collected from a patient treated with radiotherapy plus ipilimumab. Source of these receptors: a human donor with non-small cell lung cancer whose response to radiotherapy plus ipilimumab could not be evaluated. Both conserved end residues are part of each CDR3. The D gene is left open where the match is weak. Clone size is given for some rows only: seen once, a few or many times, or a class if the clone is expanded.

V,J,size,D,DNA,CDR3
TRBV7-2,TRBJ1-2,once,-,TGTGCCAGCAGCTTAGCGGATACAACTATTTCGGGCTACACCTTC,CASSLADTTISGYTF
TRBV28,TRBJ2-3,-,-,TGTGCCAGCAGTTTTCCCCGACTCCGAGGGACAACCAGCTCGGACACAGATACGCAGTATTTT,CASSFPRLRGTTSSDTDTQYF
TRBV18,TRBJ1-1,-,-,TGTGCCAGCTCGTCGGGGGGGGCGGCTGAAGCTTTCTTT,CASSSGGAAEAFF
TRBV5-4,TRBJ2-1,-,TRBD2,TGTGCCAGCAGAGCGCGTTGGCGGGAGACGTTCAATGAGCAGTTCTTC,CASRARWRETFNEQFF
TRBV6-5,TRBJ2-6,-,-,TGTGCCAGCAGCTACAGGGAGGGCTCTGGGGCCAACGTCCTGACTTTC,CASSYREGSGANVLTF
TRBV7-9,TRBJ2-1,-,-,TGTGCCAGCAGACGTGCGGCTGAGCAGTTCTTC,CASRRAAEQFF
TRBV19,TRBJ2-1,-,TRBD2,TGTGCCAGTAGTCCCTCTGCTAGCGGGAATCCGCAGTTCTTC,CASSPSASGNPQFF
TRBV7-9,TRBJ1-4,-,-,TGTGCCAGCAGCTTAGGCGCCACCGGGGGGCATGAAAAACTGTTTTTT,CASSLGATGGHEKLFF
TRBV29-1,TRBJ2-7,-,TRBD2,TGCAGCGCCCGGGCCGGGGGGGGGACTAGCGGCTCCTACGAGCAGTACTTC,CSARAGGGTSGSYEQYF
TRBV12-5,TRBJ1-2,-,TRBD1,TGTGCTAGTGGTCTCCCTCCGACAGGGGATAACTATGGCTACACCTTC,CASGLPPTGDNYGYTF
TRBV5-6,TRBJ1-4,-,-,TGTGCCAGCAGCCCCGACTCTAAGGCTAATGAAAAACTGTTTTTT,CASSPDSKANEKLFF
TRBV19,TRBJ2-3,-,TRBD2,TGTGCCACCCGACTAGCGGGAAGTCGATCAACAGATACGCAGTATTTT,CATRLAGSRSTDTQYF
TRBV28,TRBJ2-7,-,-,TGTGCCAGCAGTTATACGGGGTCCTACTCCTACGAGCAGTACTTC,CASSYTGSYSYEQYF
TRBV7-9,TRBJ2-1,few,TRBD2,TGTGCCAGCAGCTTCGAACGGGGGGGCAATGAGCAGTTCTTC,CASSFERGGNEQFF